The 12 T cell receptor beta chains reported below all come from one sample, sequenced in a study of shared clonotypes between healthy human individuals (dated by TCRdb to about 2020). The method was the immunoSEQ multiplex PCR assay. Not all clones reach the TCRdb copy of this immuneACCESS table, which keeps in-frame sequences only. Checked studies attribute under half of the gap to unresolved V genes and leave the rest unexplained. Recorded for this sample are hundreds of thousands of clones; less than 96% of them occurred a single time. Together, the top ten hold approximately 0.062% of the sample. Sequencing input: naive CD4+ T cells sorted from blood. The cell subset or site tag for this specimen amounts to: CD45RA+ positively selected. All receptors derive from a woman between 25 and 40 years old in good health.

This chain joins TRBV12-2 and TRBJ2-3. TRBV12-2 is a documented pseudogene. This CDR3 is built from 14 residues. CDR3 nucleotide sequence: TGTGCAAGTCGCTTAGGGGTGAGAGTAGATACGCAGTATTTT. Translating gives CASRLGVRVDTQYF.

This chain connects TRBV10-3 to TRBJ2-3; TRBD1 aligns across 8 bases. The CDR3 covers 12 residues. Trimming cost V 10 bases and J 4 bases; bases outside gene matches: 4. CDR1 is ENHRY and CDR2 is SYGVKD in the germline V gene. CDR3 coding DNA: TGTGCCACCGAGGACAGGGCAGATACGCAGTATTTT. Amino acids: CATEDRADTQYF.

The V and J genes are TRBV5-1 and TRBJ2-2; D is unclear. In germline, CDR1 is SGHRS, CDR2 YFSETQ. The CDR3 spans 16 residues. With 5 bases removed from V and 3 bases from J, the gap between germline ends came to 17 bases. The CDR3 nucleotides read TGCGCCAGCAGGTCAAGAGCTCCGGTATACACCGGGGAGCTGTTTTTT. Protein: CASRSRAPVYTGELFF.

The chain carries TRBV9 and TRBJ2-1; 12 bases fit TRBD2. V was pared by 2 bases and J by 8 bases, with 8 bases of the junction left unmatched. CDR1 and CDR2 from the germline V gene are SGDLS and YYNGEE. The length of the CDR3 is 16 residues. The DNA for the CDR3 is TGTGCCAGCAGCGTCGGGACTAGCGGGCCAGGCCATGAGCAGTTCTTC. Protein sequence: CASSVGTSGPGHEQFF.

J is TRBJ2-7 and V is TRBV4-2; maybe TRBD2 (7 bases). This CDR3 spans 15 amino acids. V lost 0 bases, J lost 2 bases, and 11 bases lay in between. Germline values: CDR1 LGHNA, CDR2 YNFKEQ. CDR3 DNA sequence: TGTGCCAGCAGCCAAGAAGGGGGGGTTACCTACGAGCAGTACTTC. It is translated as CASSQEGGVTYEQYF.

The rearrangement uses TRBV28 and TRBJ2-2; 9 bases map to TRBD2. The CDR3 is 14 residues long. V shed 9 bases and J 0 bases; nucleotides not matched to a gene: 2. Per germline, CDR1 MDHEN and CDR2 SYDVKM. CDR3 sequence (DNA): TGTGCCAGTTCTAGCGGGACGAACACCGGGGAGCTGTTTTTT. Translation gives CASSSGTNTGELFF.

V gene TRBV19 combines with J gene TRBJ2-7; a possible D gene is TRBD2 (6 bases). This CDR3 region has 17 residues. Trimming stripped 3 bases from V and 3 bases from J, with 21 bases between. Germline V gene data show CDR1 as LNHDA and CDR2 as SQIVND (reference sequence). CDR3 residues: CASSIGPWEEGFYEQYF. CDR3 sequence (DNA): TGTGCCAGTAGTATTGGGCCCTGGGAGGAGGGTTTCTACGAGCAGTACTTC.

V and J are TRBV5-1 and TRBJ2-3; TRBD2 agrees at 9 bases. V gave up 4 bases and J gave up 0 bases; unmatched junction bases: 6. Germline loops: CDR1 SGHRS, CDR2 YFSETQ. The CDR3 contains 16 residues. CDR3 residues: CASSLAGHSSTDTQYF. In nucleotides, the CDR3 is TGCGCCAGCAGCCTAGCGGGACATTCTAGCACAGATACGCAGTATTTT. The full variable domain, completed using reference TRBV5-1 and TRBJ2-3, is KAGVTQTPRYLIKTRGQQVTLSCSPISGHRSVSWYQQTPGQGLQFLFEYFSETQRNKGNFPGRFSGRQFSNSRSEMNVSTLELGDSALYLCASSLAGHSSTDTQYFGPGTRLTVL.

The J gene is TRBJ1-4, the V gene TRBV6-5; possibly TRBD1 for D (6 bases). Germline V gives CDR1 MNHEY, CDR2 SVGAGI. The CDR3 has 15 residues. Trimming cost V 0 bases and J 6 bases, with 11 bases left between them. The CDR3 protein is CASSYSTGRDEKLFF. CDR3 nucleotide sequence: TGTGCCAGCAGTTACTCGACAGGAAGGGATGAAAAACTGTTTTTT.

The gene calls are TRBV6-6 and TRBJ2-4, with 9 bases fitting TRBD1. The CDR3 runs to 16 residues. The germline gives CDR1 MNHNY, CDR2 SVGAGI (reference sequence). V lost 6 bases and J lost 1; bases outside the gene matches: 7. This chain's CDR3 is CASSSQGAPAKNIQYF. The CDR3 nucleotides read TGTGCCAGCAGCTCACAGGGGGCGCCGGCCAAAAACATTCAGTACTTC.

The chain is built from TRBV28 and TRBJ2-7, with a possible D match to TRBD2 (5 bases). The length of the CDR3 is 14 residues. Trimming left V 7 bases short and J 6 bases short, with 19 bases between. Germline assignment: CDR1 MDHEN and CDR2 SYDVKM. CDR3 nucleotides: TGTGCCAGCAAGCGTACTCCTGGAGGAGTCGAGCAGTACTTC. It yields the protein CASKRTPGGVEQYF.

The CDR3 loop reads CASSQRGTLNIQYF. CDR3 nucleotides: TGTGCCAGCAGTCAAAGGGGGACCCTGAACATTCAGTACTTC. This chain joins TRBV28 and TRBJ2-4; a weak D match, TRBD1 (6 bases). The CDR3 runs 14 residues. Germline V CDR1 and CDR2: MDHEN, SYDVKM. Trimming removed 5 bases at V and 7 bases at J, with 15 bases between.